This record looks at one T cell receptor (beta chain) sequence and its context. Its antigen is unidentified. This entry belongs to a study of a mutant IDH1 vaccine in newly diagnosed glioma. Study in general: In some groups vaccination began 4-6 weeks post-radiotherapy; others received it with temozolomide.

Time point specified: week 35, safety follow-up. The content of each vaccine dose was 300 ug of mutant IDH1 20-mer peptide, and topical imiquimod accompanied it. Data came from immunoSEQ multiplex PCR; TCRdb stores just in-frame clones and leaves some out. The table has tens of thousands of clones, 84% seen once. The length of the CDR3 is 13 residues. Germline-derived CDR1 and CDR2 are MNHNY and SVGAGI (reference sequence). V was cut by 8 bases and J by 7 bases, with 15 bases left in between. This rearrangement joins TRBV6-6 to TRBJ1-5, with D unclear. Here the sequenced sample was PBMCs, taken from a glioma patient whose treatment included an IDH1 peptide vaccine. The sequence was collected from a young man with glioma. CDR3 nucleotides: TGTGCCAGCTCTCTGGAGTTCCAACAGCCCCAGCATTTT. Translating it yields CASSLEFQQPQHF.